This TCR beta chain was observed in a study of PD-1 blockade in mismatch repair-deficient tumors. Per germline, CDR1 SEHNR and CDR2 FQNEAQ (reference sequence). The CDR3 runs 12 residues. With 5 bases removed from V and 9 bases from J, the gap between germline ends came to 10 bases. Findings of the study overall: Three of seven peptides expanded clones, giving 142 unique blood TCRs.

Data came from immunoSEQ multiplex PCR; TCRdb stores just in-frame clones and leaves some out. The table includes nearly 9,000 clones, 75% to 90% detected once. About this clone itself: What it binds is not known.

Indicated time point: approximately ten-day in vitro stimulation with candidate neoantigen peptide 7. The specimen was cells cultured in vitro, collected from a patient treated with pembrolizumab. This rearrangement joins TRBV7-9 to TRBJ2-2; unclear D gene. The TCR originated in an adult with mismatch repair-deficient cancer. The CDR3 sequence: CASSPPARELFF. CDR3 DNA sequence: TGTGCCAGCAGCCCCCCTGCCCGGGAGCTGTTTTTT.